This entry is about one T cell receptor (beta chain). The specificity of this receptor is unknown. No base quality information exists; no much larger clone differs at one position. The V and J ends are trimmed by 7 bases and 3 bases, leaving 10 bases between them. Including cysteine and phenylalanine, the CDR3 has 12 amino acids. Only the CDR3 DNA stays, 36 bases, in frame from base 1. The sample is drawn from a study of neurological immune-mediated disorders (dated by TCRdb to between 2018 and 2021). Background on the whole study: Using UMI-based sequencing, the study compared peripheral blood TCR-beta repertoires from patients with HTLV-I-associated myelopathy (HAM/TSP), patients with multiple sclerosis, and healthy controls. Of the approximately 66 subjects in the cohort, some 14 were HAM/TSP patients, around 34 were multiple sclerosis patients, and roughly 20 were healthy controls. Alongside PBMC samples, the set of more than 80 TCR-beta libraries contained longitudinal samples, technical triplicates, and paired CD4+ and CD8+ T-cell subsets that had been sorted. Technical triplicate libraries were sequenced to precisely calculate the variability in frequency of each individual clone. General findings and caveats noted by the study authors: TCR clonal expansion was greatest in HAM/TSP patients and smallest in MS patients, who ranked below even healthy controls. No identical CDR3 amino acid sequences were found to be shared among expanded clones across subjects, suggesting that TCR-beta repertoires were private in all groups.

The time point label corresponds to: technical triplicate 3. For unsorted PBMC libraries, 2 million PBMCs were used after storage in RNAlater at -80 degrees C until RNA extraction. PBMCs were separated from peripheral blood using Ficoll-Hypaque density gradient centrifugation and then cryopreserved in liquid nitrogen. cDNA was synthesized by template-switch 5'RACE using a primer with a 10-nucleotide random unique molecular identifier that tagged each TCR transcript. Each sequencing run produced over 180 million TCR-beta sequences covering 15-18 subjects. The RNeasy kit was used for extraction of total RNA. TCR-beta VDJ regions were amplified with primers for the TCR constant region and the 5'RACE anchor, using the KAPA Real-time Library Amplification kit. Sample indexes and Illumina adaptors were added in a first PCR, after which library yield was increased in a second PCR. After purification with Ampure beads, the TCR product of roughly 650 bp was size-selected on a 2% E-gel SizeSelection system. Before pooling, libraries had their quality checked on a Bioanalyzer, their concentration measured with Qubit, and their quantity determined with the Kapa Library Quantification kit. Paired-end 2 x 150 bp sequencing of the libraries was performed on an Illumina HiSeq 2500. To increase sequence diversity, roughly 24-31% phiX was spiked into each library pool. The paper's processing steps were these. The UMI-based MiGEC pipeline processed quality-filtered reads and removed over 80% of raw TCR sequences during error correction. IMGT germline references were used for aligning VDJ genes, and each clonotype was defined as a unique CDR3 amino acid sequence together with its V-J genes. Clonal expansion, Shannon diversity, and CDR3 relatedness (CalcPairwiseDistances, ClusterSamples) were evaluated with VDJtools, and phylogenetic trees were built with CLCbio workbench. A clone was classed as expanded if it had 8 or more unique UMIs, a cutoff based on coefficient-of-variation modelling across technical triplicates. The raw public reads went through TCRdb reprocessing: fastp at Q25, MiXCR clone calling, in-frame beta chains kept. Rows are unified per CDR3 protein, each entry keeping the most common DNA and genes. The V and J calls were not made by the authors but by TCRdb's processing. A total of under 45,000 distinct CDR3 sequences appear in this sample, roughly a fifth of them only once. The ten largest clones capture about 4.5% of the sample.

This sequence was found in a man aged 55 to 69 with HTLV-1-associated myelopathy (HAM/TSP). This chain is built from TRBV23-1 and TRBJ2-7; confidence is insufficient to name the D gene. TRBV23-1 is annotated as an ORF whose role is uncertain. The sequencing input was PBMCs. This receptor carries the CDR3 CASTLCSYEQYF. The nucleotide sequence reads TGCGCCAGCACCTTATGCAGCTACGAGCAGTACTTC.